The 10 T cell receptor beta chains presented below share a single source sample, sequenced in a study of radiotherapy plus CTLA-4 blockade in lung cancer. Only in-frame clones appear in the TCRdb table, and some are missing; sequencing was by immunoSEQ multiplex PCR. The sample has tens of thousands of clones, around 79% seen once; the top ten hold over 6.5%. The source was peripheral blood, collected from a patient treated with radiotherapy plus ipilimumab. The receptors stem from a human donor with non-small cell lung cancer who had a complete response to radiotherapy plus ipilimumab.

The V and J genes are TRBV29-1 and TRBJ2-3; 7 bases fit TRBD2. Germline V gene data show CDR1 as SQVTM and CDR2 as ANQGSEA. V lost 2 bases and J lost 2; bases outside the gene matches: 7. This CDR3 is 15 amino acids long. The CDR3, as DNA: TGCAGCGTTGAACTAGCGGAGTACTCCACAGATACGCAGTATTTT. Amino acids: CSVELAEYSTDTQYF.

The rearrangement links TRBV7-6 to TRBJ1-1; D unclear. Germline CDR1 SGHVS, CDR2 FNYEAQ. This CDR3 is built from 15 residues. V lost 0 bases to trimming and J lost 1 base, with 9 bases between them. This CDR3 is CASSLAAGRNTEAFF. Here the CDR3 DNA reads TGTGCCAGCAGCTTAGCGGCCGGGAGGAACACTGAAGCTTTCTTT.

In DNA, the CDR3 is TGTGCCAGCAGCCGCGCCGGACAGGCGCCGGGCTACACCTTC. Translation: CASSRAGQAPGYTF. V is TRBV7-2 and J is TRBJ1-2; 7 nucleotides align to TRBD1. Germline loops: CDR1 SGHTA, CDR2 FQGNSA. This CDR3 contains 14 residues. The V and J ends lost 5 bases and 8 bases, in that order; junction bases with no gene match: 11.

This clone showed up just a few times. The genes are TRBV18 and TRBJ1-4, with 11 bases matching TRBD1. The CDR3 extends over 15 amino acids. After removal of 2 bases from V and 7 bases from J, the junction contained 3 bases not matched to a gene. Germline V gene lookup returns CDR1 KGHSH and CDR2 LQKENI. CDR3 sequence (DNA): TGTGCCAGCTCACCAGGGACAGGGGGTAGTGAAAAACTGTTTTTT. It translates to CASSPGTGGSEKLFF.

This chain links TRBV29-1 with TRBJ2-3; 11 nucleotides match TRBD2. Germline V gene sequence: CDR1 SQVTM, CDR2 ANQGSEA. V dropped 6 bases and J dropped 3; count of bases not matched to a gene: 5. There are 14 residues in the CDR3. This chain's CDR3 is CSVVTSGVTDTQYF. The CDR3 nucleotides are TGCAGCGTGGTGACTAGCGGGGTAACAGATACGCAGTATTTT.

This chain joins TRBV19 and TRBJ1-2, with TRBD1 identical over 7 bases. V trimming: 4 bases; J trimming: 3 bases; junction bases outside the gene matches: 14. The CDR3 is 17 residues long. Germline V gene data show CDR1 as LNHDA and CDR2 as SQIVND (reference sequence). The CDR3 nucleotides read TGTGCCAGTAGTACTAGGACAGGAGGCAGGGCAGACTATGGCTACACCTTC. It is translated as CASSTRTGGRADYGYTF.

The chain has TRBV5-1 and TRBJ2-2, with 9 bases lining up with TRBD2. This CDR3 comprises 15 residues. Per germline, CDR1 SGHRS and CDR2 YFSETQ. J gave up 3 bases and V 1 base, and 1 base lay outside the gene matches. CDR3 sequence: CASSLTSGYTGELFF. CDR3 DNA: TGCGCCAGCAGCTTGACTAGCGGGTACACCGGGGAGCTGTTTTTT. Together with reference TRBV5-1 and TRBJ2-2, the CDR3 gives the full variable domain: KAGVTQTPRYLIKTRGQQVTLSCSPISGHRSVSWYQQTPGQGLQFLFEYFSETQRNKGNFPGRFSGRQFSNSRSEMNVSTLELGDSALYLCASSLTSGYTGELFFGEGSRLTVL.

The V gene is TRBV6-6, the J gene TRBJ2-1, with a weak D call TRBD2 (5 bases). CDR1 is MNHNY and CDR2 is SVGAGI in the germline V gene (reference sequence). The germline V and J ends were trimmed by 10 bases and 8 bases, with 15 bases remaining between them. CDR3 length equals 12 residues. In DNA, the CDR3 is TGTGCCACCGGAGGTGCCGGAGATGAGCAGTTCTTC. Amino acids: CATGGAGDEQFF.

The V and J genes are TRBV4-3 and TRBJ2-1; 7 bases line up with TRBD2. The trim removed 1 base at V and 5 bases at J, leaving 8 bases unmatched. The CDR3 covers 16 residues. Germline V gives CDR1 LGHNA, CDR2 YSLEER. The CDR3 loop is CASSQALTSENNEQFF. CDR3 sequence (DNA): TGCGCCAGCAGCCAAGCATTAACTAGCGAAAACAATGAGCAGTTCTTC.

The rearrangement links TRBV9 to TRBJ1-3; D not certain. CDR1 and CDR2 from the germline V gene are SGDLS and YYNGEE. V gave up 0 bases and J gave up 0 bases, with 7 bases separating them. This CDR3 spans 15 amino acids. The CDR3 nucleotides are TGTGCCAGCAGCGTAGACCTAACCTCTGGAAACACCATATATTTT. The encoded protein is CASSVDLTSGNTIYF.